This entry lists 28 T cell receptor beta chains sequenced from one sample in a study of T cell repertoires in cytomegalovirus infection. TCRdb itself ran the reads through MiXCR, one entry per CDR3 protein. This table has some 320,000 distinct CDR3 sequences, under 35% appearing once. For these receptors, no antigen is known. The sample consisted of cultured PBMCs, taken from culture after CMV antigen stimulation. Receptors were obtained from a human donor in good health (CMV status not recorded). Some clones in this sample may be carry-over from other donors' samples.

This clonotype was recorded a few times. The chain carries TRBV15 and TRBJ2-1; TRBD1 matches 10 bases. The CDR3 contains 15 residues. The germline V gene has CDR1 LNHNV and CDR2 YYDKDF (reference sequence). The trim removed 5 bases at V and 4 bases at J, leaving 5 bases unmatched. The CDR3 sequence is CATSPRDRGYNEQFF. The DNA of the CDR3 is TGTGCCACCAGCCCCCGGGACAGGGGTTACAATGAGCAGTTCTTC.

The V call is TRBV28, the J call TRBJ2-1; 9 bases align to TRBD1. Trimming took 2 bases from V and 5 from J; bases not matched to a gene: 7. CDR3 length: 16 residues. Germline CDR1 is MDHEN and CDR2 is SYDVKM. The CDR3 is CASSLPTGGINNEQFF. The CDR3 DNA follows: TGTGCCAGCAGTTTACCGACAGGGGGAATCAACAATGAGCAGTTCTTC.

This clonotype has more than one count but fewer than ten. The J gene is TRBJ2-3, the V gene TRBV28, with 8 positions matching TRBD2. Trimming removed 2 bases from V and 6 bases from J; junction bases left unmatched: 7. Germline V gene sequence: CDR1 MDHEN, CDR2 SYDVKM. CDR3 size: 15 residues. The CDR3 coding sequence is TGTGCCAGCAGTTTAGATACGCGGGGGGACGATACGCAGTATTTT. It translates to CASSLDTRGDDTQYF. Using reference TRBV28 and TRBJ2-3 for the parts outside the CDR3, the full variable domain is DVKVTQSSRYLVKRTGEKVFLECVQDMDHENMFWYRQDPGLGLRLIYFSYDVKMKEKGDIPEGYSVSREKKERFSLILESASTNQTSMYLCASSLDTRGDDTQYFGPGTRLTVL.

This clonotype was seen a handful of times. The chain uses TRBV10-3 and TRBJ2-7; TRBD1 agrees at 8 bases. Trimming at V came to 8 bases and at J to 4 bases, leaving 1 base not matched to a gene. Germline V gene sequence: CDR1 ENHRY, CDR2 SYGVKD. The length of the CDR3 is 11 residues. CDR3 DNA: TGTGCCATCGGACAGGGATACGAGCAGTACTTC. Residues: CAIGQGYEQYF.

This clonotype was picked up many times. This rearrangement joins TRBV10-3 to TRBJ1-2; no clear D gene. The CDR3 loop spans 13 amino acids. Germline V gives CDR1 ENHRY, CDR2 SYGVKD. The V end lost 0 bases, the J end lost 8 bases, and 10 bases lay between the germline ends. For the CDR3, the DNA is TGTGCCATCAGTGAGTCGAGAGGGATCGGCTACACCTTC. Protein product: CAISESRGIGYTF.

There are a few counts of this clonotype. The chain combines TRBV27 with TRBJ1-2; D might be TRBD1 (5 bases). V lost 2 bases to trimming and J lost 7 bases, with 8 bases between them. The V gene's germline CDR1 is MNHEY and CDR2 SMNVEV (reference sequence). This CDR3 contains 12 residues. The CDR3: CASSLGDSGYTF. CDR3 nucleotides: TGTGCCAGCAGTTTAGGCGACAGTGGCTACACCTTC.

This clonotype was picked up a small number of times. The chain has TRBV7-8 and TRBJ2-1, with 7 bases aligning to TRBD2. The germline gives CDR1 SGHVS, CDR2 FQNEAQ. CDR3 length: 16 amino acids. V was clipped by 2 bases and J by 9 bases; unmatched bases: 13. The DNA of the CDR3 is TGTGCCAGCAGCTTAAGTCCTGGACTAGTTTTAGGTGAGCAGTTCTTC. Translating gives CASSLSPGLVLGEQFF.

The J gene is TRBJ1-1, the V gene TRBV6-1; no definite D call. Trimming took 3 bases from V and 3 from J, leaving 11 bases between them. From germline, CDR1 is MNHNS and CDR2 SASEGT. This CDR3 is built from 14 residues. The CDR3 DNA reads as TGTGCCAGCAGTGAGGCGGGGAGGTACACTGAAGCTTTCTTT. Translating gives CASSEAGRYTEAFF.

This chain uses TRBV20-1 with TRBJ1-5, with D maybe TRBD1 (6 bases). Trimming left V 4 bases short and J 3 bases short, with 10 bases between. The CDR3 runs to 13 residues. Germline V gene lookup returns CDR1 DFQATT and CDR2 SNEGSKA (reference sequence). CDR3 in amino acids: CSAKQGTNQPQHF. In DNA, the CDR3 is TGCAGTGCTAAGCAGGGGACCAATCAGCCCCAGCATTTT.

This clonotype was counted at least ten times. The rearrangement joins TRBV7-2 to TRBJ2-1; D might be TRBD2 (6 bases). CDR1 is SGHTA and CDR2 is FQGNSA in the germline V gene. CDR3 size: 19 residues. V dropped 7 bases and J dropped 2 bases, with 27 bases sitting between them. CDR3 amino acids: CASILRGAGSRRTYNEQFF. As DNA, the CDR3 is TGTGCCAGCATCCTTCGAGGGGCGGGGAGCCGACGAACCTACAATGAGCAGTTCTTC. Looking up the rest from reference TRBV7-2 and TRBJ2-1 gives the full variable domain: GAGVSQSPSNKVTEKGKDVELRCDPISGHTALYWYRQSLGQGLEFLIYFQGNSAPDKSGLPSDRFSAERTGGSVSTLTIQRTQQEDSAVYLCASILRGAGSRRTYNEQFFGPGTRLTVL.

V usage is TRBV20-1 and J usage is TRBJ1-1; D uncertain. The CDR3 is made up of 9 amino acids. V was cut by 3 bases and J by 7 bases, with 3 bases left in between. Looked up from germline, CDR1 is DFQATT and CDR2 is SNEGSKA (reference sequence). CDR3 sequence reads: CSASSEAFF. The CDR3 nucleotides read TGCAGTGCTAGCAGTGAAGCTTTCTTT.

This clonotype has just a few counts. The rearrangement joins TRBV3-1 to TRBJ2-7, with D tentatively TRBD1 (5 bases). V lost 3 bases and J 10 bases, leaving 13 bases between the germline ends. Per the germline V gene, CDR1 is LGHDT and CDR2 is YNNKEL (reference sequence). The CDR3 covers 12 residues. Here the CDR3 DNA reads TGTGCCAGCAGCCATGACAGACAAGCTCAGTACTTC. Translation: CASSHDRQAQYF.

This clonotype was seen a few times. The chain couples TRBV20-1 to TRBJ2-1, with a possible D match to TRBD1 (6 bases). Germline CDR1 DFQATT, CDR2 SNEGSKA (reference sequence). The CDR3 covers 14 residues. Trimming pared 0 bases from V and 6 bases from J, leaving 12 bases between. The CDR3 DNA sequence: TGCAGTGCTAGAGATGGACAGAAGGGCAATGAGCAGTTCTTC. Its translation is CSARDGQKGNEQFF.

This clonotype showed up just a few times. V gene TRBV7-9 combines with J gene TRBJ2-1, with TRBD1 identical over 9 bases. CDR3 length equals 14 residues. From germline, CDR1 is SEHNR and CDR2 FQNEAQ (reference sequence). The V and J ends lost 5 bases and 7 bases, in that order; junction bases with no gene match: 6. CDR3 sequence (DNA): TGTGCCAGCAGCCACCGGGACAGGGTTAATGAGCAGTTCTTC. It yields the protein CASSHRDRVNEQFF.

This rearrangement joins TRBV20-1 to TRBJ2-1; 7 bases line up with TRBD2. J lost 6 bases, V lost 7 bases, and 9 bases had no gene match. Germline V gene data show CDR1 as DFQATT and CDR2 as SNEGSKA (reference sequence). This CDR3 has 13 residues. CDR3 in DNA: TGCAGTGACGGGCTAGCGGCCTCCAATGAGCAGTTCTTC. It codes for CSDGLAASNEQFF.

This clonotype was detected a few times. CDR3 protein: CASSRGTQTLNEQFF. CDR3 in DNA: TGTGCCAGCAGCCGAGGGACACAAACACTCAATGAGCAGTTCTTC. The chain joins TRBV11-3 to TRBJ2-1, with TRBD1 as a possible D gene (6 bases). V was shortened by 5 bases and J by 6 bases, with 17 bases between the two germline ends. The CDR3 length is 15 residues. Germline CDR1 SGHNT, CDR2 YENEEA. Using reference TRBV11-3 and TRBJ2-1 for the parts outside the CDR3, the full variable domain is EAGVVQSPRYKIIEKKQPVAFWCNPISGHNTLYWYLQNLGQGPELLIRYENEEAVDDSQLPKDRFSAERLKGVDSTLKIQPAELGDSAVYLCASSRGTQTLNEQFFGPGTRLTVL.

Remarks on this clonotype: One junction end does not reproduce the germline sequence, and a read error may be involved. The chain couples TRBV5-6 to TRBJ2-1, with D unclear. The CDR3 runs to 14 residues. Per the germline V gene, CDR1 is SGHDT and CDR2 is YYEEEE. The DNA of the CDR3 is TGTGCCAGCAGCTTGGAGGAAGCGACCCCCAGAGAGATCTTC. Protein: CASSLEEATPREIF.

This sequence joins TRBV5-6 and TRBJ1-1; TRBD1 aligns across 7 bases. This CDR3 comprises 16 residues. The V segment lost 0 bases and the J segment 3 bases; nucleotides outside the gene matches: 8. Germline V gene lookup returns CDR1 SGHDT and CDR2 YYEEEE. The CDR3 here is CASSLAARGRDTEAFF. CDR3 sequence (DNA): TGTGCCAGCAGCTTGGCCGCCAGGGGGAGGGACACTGAAGCTTTCTTT.

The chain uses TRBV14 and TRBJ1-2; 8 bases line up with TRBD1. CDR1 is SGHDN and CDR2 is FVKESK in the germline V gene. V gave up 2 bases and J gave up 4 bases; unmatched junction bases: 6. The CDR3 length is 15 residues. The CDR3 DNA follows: TGTGCCAGCAGCCAATCGGACAGGGTGATCTATGGCTACACCTTC. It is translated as CASSQSDRVIYGYTF.

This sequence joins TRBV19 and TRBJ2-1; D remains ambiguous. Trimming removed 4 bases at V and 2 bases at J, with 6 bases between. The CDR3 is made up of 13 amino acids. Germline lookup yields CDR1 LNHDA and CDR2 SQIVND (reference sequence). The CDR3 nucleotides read TGTGCCAGTAGTACAGGACCCTACAATGAGCAGTTCTTC. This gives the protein CASSTGPYNEQFF.

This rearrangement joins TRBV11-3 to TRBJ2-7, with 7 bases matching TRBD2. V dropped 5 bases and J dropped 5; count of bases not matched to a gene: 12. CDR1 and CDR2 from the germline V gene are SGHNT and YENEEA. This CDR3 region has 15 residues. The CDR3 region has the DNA TGTGCCAGCAGCCCTGACTGGGAGCGGGGAAACGAGCAGTACTTC. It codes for CASSPDWERGNEQYF.

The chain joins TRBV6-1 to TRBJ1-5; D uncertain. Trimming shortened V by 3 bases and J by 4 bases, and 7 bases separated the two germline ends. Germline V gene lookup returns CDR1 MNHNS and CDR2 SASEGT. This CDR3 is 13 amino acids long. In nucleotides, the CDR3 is TGTGCCAGCAGTGATATAGAGAATCAGCCCCAGCATTTT. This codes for CASSDIENQPQHF.

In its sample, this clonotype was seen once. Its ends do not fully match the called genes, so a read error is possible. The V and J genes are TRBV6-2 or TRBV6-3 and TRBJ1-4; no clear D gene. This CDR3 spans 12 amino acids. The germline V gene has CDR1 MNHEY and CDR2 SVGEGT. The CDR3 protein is CASRNGVGPCDF. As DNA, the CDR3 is TGTGCCAGCCGAAATGGAGTCGGCCCTTGTGATTTT.

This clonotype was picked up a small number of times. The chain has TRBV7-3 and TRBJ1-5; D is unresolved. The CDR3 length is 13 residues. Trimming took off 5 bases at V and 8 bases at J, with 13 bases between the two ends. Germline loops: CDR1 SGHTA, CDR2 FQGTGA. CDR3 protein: CASSGETEKPQHF. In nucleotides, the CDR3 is TGTGCCAGCAGCGGGGAAACGGAGAAGCCCCAGCATTTT.

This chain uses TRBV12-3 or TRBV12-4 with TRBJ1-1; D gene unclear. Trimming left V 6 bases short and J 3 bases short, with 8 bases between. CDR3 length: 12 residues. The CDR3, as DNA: TGTGCCAGCAGGATAAGTTACACTGAAGCTTTCTTT. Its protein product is CASRISYTEAFF.

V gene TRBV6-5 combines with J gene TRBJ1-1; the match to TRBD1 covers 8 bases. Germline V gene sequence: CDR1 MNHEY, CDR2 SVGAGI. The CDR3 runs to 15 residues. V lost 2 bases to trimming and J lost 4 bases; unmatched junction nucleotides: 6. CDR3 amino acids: CASSYNTGGGTEAFF. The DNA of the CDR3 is TGTGCCAGCAGTTACAACACAGGGGGGGGCACTGAAGCTTTCTTT.

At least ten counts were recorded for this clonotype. CDR3 protein: CASSIIRTWGQPQHF. CDR3 in DNA: TGTGCCAGTAGTATCATCCGGACTTGGGGTCAGCCCCAGCATTTT. The chain recombines TRBV19 with TRBJ1-5; no clear D. V dropped 3 bases and J dropped 6 bases, with 15 bases sitting between them. There are 15 residues in the CDR3. Germline V lookup: CDR1 LNHDA, CDR2 SQIVND (reference sequence).

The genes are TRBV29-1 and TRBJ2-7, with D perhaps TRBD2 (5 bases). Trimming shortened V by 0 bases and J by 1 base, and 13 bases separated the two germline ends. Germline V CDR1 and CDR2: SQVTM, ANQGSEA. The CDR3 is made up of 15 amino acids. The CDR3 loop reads CSVEDLSSGSYEQYF. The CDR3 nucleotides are TGCAGCGTTGAAGACTTATCCAGCGGATCCTACGAGCAGTACTTC.